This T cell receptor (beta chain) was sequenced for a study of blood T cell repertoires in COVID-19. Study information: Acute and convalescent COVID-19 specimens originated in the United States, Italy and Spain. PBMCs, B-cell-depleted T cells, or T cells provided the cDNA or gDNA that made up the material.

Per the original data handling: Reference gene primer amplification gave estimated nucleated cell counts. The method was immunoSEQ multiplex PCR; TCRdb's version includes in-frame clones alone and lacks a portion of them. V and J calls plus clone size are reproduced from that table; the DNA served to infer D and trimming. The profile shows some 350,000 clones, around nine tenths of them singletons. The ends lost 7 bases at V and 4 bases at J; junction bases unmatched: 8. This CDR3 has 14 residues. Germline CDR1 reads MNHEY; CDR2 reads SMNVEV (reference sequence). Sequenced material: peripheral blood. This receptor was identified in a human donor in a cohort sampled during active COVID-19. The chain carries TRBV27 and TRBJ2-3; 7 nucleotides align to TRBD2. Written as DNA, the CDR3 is TGTGCCAGCAACGCGGGAGTGGTCCCAGATACGCAGTATTTT. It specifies CASNAGVVPDTQYF.